This T cell receptor (beta chain) was captured by sequencing in a study of T cells in Graves' hyperthyroidism and ophthalmopathy. The hyperthyroidism patients had all been newly diagnosed, and their disease duration was under 2 months. Their ages ranged from 18 to 65 years. Exclusion followed for patients with uncontrolled infection, other autoimmune disease, pregnancy or lactation. Out of 8.5 to 10 ml of fresh peripheral blood came the PBMCs. Template material for amplifying TCR beta CDR3 regions consisted of RNA transcripts. The HTBI primer set drove a first-round RT-PCR of the TCR CDR3. TCRdb itself ran the multiplex PCR reads through MiXCR, one entry per CDR3 protein. The table lists about 270,000 distinct CDR3 sequences, around 15% of them singletons. This CDR3 has 17 amino acids. V shed 1 base and J 3 bases; nucleotides not matched to a gene: 4. Germline-derived CDR1 and CDR2 are MGHDK and SYGVNS.

The sample was blood. This sequence originates from a woman in her 50s with Graves' hyperthyroidism that later progressed to Graves' ophthalmopathy. This sequence joins TRBV25-1 and TRBJ2-1; TRBD2 agrees at 12 bases. The CDR3 is CASSESWTSGVYNEQFF. DNA for the CDR3: TGTGCCAGCAGTGAATCCTGGACTAGCGGGGTCTACAATGAGCAGTTCTTC.